These 8 T cell receptor beta chains share one sample of origin, sequenced in a study of T cell changes during pregnancy in multiple sclerosis. Method: immunoSEQ multiplex PCR; TCRdb's copy keeps in-frame clones and lacks some. The sample carries about 84,000 clones, around 94% recorded once. Specimen: peripheral blood, collected in the second trimester of pregnancy. These receptors all come from a female donor in good health, enrolled as a control in a pregnancy study.

The chain recombines TRBV25-1 with TRBJ1-1; D possibly corresponds to TRBD1 (5 bases). The V end was cut by 3 bases, the J end by 2 bases, with 13 bases between. The CDR3 covers 15 residues. Germline CDR1 MGHDK, CDR2 SYGVNS. The CDR3 nucleotides are TGTGCCAGCAGTGATTTACGAAGGGGTAACACTGAAGCTTTCTTT. Translating it yields CASSDLRRGNTEAFF. Together with reference TRBV25-1 and TRBJ1-1, the CDR3 gives the full variable domain: EADIYQTPRYLVIGTGKKITLECSQTMGHDKMYWYQQDPGMELHLIHYSYGVNSTEKGDLSSESTVSRIRTEHFPLTLESARPSHTSQYLCASSDLRRGNTEAFFGQGTRLTVV.

The chain joins TRBV7-9 to TRBJ2-1, with D maybe TRBD2 (5 bases). Germline CDR1 reads SEHNR; CDR2 reads FQNEAQ (reference sequence). V lost 5 bases and J lost 8, with 7 bases in between. CDR3 length: 11 residues. The CDR3 protein is CASSLGDEQFF. The CDR3 region has the DNA TGTGCCAGCAGCCTCGGGGATGAGCAGTTCTTC.

V is TRBV7-2 and J is TRBJ1-2, with TRBD1 as a possible D gene (6 bases). V lost 4 bases to trimming and J lost 5 bases, with 11 bases between them. This CDR3 is 13 amino acids long. Germline V lookup: CDR1 SGHTA, CDR2 FQGNSA. CDR3 sequence: CASSSGTFYGYTF. The CDR3 DNA sequence: TGTGCCAGCAGCTCCGGGACATTTTATGGCTACACCTTC.

The chain carries TRBV2 and TRBJ2-7; D gene unclear. Germline CDR1 and CDR2: SNHLY and FYNNEI. There are 12 residues in the CDR3. The V gene lost 6 bases and the J gene lost 4 bases, with 10 bases spanning the gap. The CDR3 sequence: CASSAYEYEQYF. CDR3 DNA: TGTGCCAGCAGCGCCTATGAGTACGAGCAGTACTTC. Together with reference TRBV2 and TRBJ2-7, the CDR3 gives the full variable domain: EPEVTQTPSHQVTQMGQEVILRCVPISNHLYFYWYRQILGQKVEFLVSFYNNEISEKSEIFDDQFSVERPDGSNFTLKIRSTKLEDSAMYFCASSAYEYEQYFGPGTRLTVT.

The V and J genes are TRBV5-1 and TRBJ2-7, with D maybe TRBD1 (5 bases). Trimming removed 0 bases from V and 3 bases from J, with 13 bases in between. Germline assignment: CDR1 SGHRS and CDR2 YFSETQ. The CDR3 has 15 amino acids. The CDR3: CASSLGTPPGYEQYF. The CDR3 bases are TGCGCCAGCAGCTTGGGGACACCCCCCGGCTACGAGCAGTACTTC. The variable domain in full, completed from reference TRBV5-1 and TRBJ2-7, reads KAGVTQTPRYLIKTRGQQVTLSCSPISGHRSVSWYQQTPGQGLQFLFEYFSETQRNKGNFPGRFSGRQFSNSRSEMNVSTLELGDSALYLCASSLGTPPGYEQYFGPGTRLTVT.

This chain uses TRBV6-5 with TRBJ2-7; 9 bases agree with TRBD1. The germline gives CDR1 MNHEY, CDR2 SVGAGI. The CDR3 runs to 14 residues. The J segment lost 2 bases and the V segment lost 4 bases, leaving 3 bases of the junction unmatched. The CDR3 spells CASSLRQGAYEQYF. CDR3 coding DNA: TGTGCCAGCAGTTTACGACAGGGGGCCTACGAGCAGTACTTC.

The V gene is TRBV7-9, the J gene TRBJ2-5, with TRBD1 identical over 7 bases. Germline V gene data show CDR1 as SEHNR and CDR2 as FQNEAQ (reference sequence). This CDR3 has 15 amino acids. The trim removed 5 bases at V and 2 bases at J, leaving 8 bases unmatched. The CDR3 nucleotides are TGTGCCAGCAGCCCCCGGGACAGCAATCAAGAGACCCAGTACTTC. Amino acids: CASSPRDSNQETQYF.

The J gene is TRBJ2-3, the V gene TRBV10-3, with TRBD2 matching over 8 bases. The germline V gene has CDR1 ENHRY and CDR2 SYGVKD. J lost 0 bases, V lost 6 bases, and 8 bases had no gene match. This CDR3 region has 16 residues. CDR3 coding DNA: TGTGCCATCAGAGAAGGAGGGACTAGAAGCACAGATACGCAGTATTTT. Protein: CAIREGGTRSTDTQYF.